This T cell receptor (beta chain) was identified during a study of CD8 T cells in Susac syndrome. It was with random hexamers that 0.5 to 1 ug RNA was reverse transcribed. Amplification of TCR beta CDR3 by immunoSEQ multiplex PCR spanned 54 Vbeta and 13 Jbeta. TCRdb passed the immunoSEQ multiplex PCR reads through MiXCR, listing each CDR3 protein once. Of 75,000 to 95,000 distinct CDR3 sequences listed, about 94% are singletons. This clonotype was counted once. Negative isolation yielded the CD8+ and CD4+ T cells, while FACS enriched the TEMRA cells. Unmatched junction bases numbered 4, after V lost 6 bases and J lost 2 bases. CDR1 SEHNR and CDR2 FQNEAQ come from the germline V gene (reference sequence). The CDR3 loop spans 16 amino acids.

This TCR came from a human donor with Susac syndrome. J is TRBJ2-3 and V is TRBV7-9, with TRBD2 matching over 14 bases. Material: CD8+ T cells from PBMCs. CDR3 in amino acids: CASRRLAGGNTDTQYF. CDR3 bases: TGTGCCAGCAGACGACTAGCGGGGGGGAACACAGATACGCAGTATTTT.